A single T cell receptor beta chain is shown here with its context. Its antigen is unknown. Primers: 60 Vbeta forward and 13 Jbeta reverse. Generated by immunoSEQ multiplex PCR, the TCRdb table keeps only in-frame clones and is missing some. This table holds about 220,000 clones, roughly 88% found once. Unmatched junction bases numbered 5, after V lost 0 bases and J lost 7 bases. The CDR3 is 14 residues long. Per germline, CDR1 SNHLY and CDR2 FYNNEI. The data originate from a study of cytomegalovirus exposure and HLA in healthy donors. Study findings and constraints: Cytomegalovirus-associated status was assigned to about 160 TCR beta chains. In an earlier analysis, in about 530 donors, most V segments appeared productive either ~90% or ~30% of the time.

The sequence was obtained from a boy younger than 10 in good health and CMV-seronegative. The specimen sequenced was PBMCs. The chain employs TRBV2 and TRBJ1-1, with 7 bases fitting TRBD1. The CDR3: CASSEAVRGIEAFF. DNA for the CDR3: TGTGCCAGCAGTGAAGCGGTCAGGGGGATTGAAGCTTTCTTT.